The 21 T cell receptor beta chains given below trace back to one sample, sequenced in a study of T cells in tuberculosis. After thawing and overnight rest, PBMC were stained with GMM-loaded CD1B tetramer, viability dye and anti-CD3 for sorting. CD1B tetramers were loaded with Rhodococcus equi-derived C32 glucose monomycolate. Data came from immunoSEQ multiplex PCR; TCRdb stores just in-frame clones and leaves some out. Of 60,000 or so clones listed, approximately 80% are singletons. The sequenced material came from CD1b-GMM tetramer-negative cells sorted from PBMCs. The receptor set was obtained from an adult woman with latent tuberculosis.

The J gene is TRBJ1-1, the V gene TRBV5-1, with a tentative D call TRBD1 (5 bases). Looked up from germline, CDR1 is SGHRS and CDR2 is YFSETQ. Trimming stripped 4 bases from V and 4 bases from J, with 20 bases between. The CDR3 is 16 amino acids. The CDR3 spells CASSVTRATPGTEAFF. The CDR3 DNA sequence: TGCGCCAGCAGCGTAACCAGGGCCACGCCGGGCACTGAAGCTTTCTTT.

The chain has TRBV6-1 and TRBJ1-3; 7 bases are a match to TRBD1. The CDR3 extends over 19 amino acids. The V and J ends lost 1 base and 0 bases, in that order; junction bases with no gene match: 12. Per germline, CDR1 MNHNS and CDR2 SASEGT. The CDR3 here is CASSEEDRIRLFSGNTIYF. Written as DNA, the CDR3 is TGTGCCAGCAGTGAAGAGGACAGGATACGCCTTTTCTCTGGAAACACCATATATTTT.

J is TRBJ2-7 and V is TRBV12-5; TRBD2 matches 11 bases. V shed 9 bases and J 3 bases; nucleotides not matched to a gene: 13. This CDR3 is 16 amino acids long. Looked up from germline, CDR1 is LGHNT and CDR2 is FRNRAP. The CDR3 sequence is CASGFSGRAPNYEQYF. The CDR3 bases are TGTGCTAGCGGATTTAGCGGGAGGGCCCCCAACTACGAGCAGTACTTC.

J is TRBJ2-7 and V is TRBV5-4; a weak D match, TRBD2 (7 bases). The CDR3 sequence is 15 residues long. The germline gives CDR1 SGHNT, CDR2 YYREEE (reference sequence). V was cut by 0 bases and J by 1 base, with 11 bases left in between. CDR3 sequence reads: CASSLVGGASYEQYF. Written as DNA, the CDR3 is TGTGCCAGCAGCTTGGTAGGGGGGGCGTCCTACGAGCAGTACTTC.

This clone appeared a single time. The chain joins TRBV28 to TRBJ2-7; 7 nucleotides agree with TRBD2. V gave up 2 bases and J gave up 3 bases; unmatched junction bases: 4. The V gene's germline CDR1 is MDHEN and CDR2 SYDVKM. This CDR3 is built from 14 residues. CDR3 residues: CASSLAGRDYEQYF. DNA for the CDR3: TGTGCCAGCAGTTTAGCGGGGAGGGACTACGAGCAGTACTTC.

The rearrangement uses TRBV5-1 and TRBJ1-5; 8 bases map to TRBD1. Germline V lookup: CDR1 SGHRS, CDR2 YFSETQ. V shed 6 bases, J shed 6 bases, and the junction held 11 bases outside the gene matches. CDR3 length: 15 residues. CDR3 sequence (DNA): TGCGCCAGCACGCTGCCGGACAGGGCGGGTCAGCCCCAGCATTTT. Residues: CASTLPDRAGQPQHF.

This clone was seen once. The rearrangement links TRBV28 to TRBJ2-7; possibly TRBD1 for D (5 bases). This CDR3 is 14 amino acids long. Trimming took 4 bases from V and 3 from J, leaving 13 bases between them. Germline assignment: CDR1 MDHEN and CDR2 SYDVKM. DNA for the CDR3: TGTGCCAGCAGTTCGTATAGCACAGGCTACGAGCAGTACTTC. Encoded protein: CASSSYSTGYEQYF.

This rearrangement joins TRBV5-1 to TRBJ1-2; no clear D gene. Trimming took 0 bases from V and 5 from J, leaving 14 bases between them. The CDR3 spans 15 residues. The germline V gene encodes CDR1 SGHRS and CDR2 YFSETQ. CDR3 nucleotides: TGCGCCAGCAGCTTGGAGTCAGGTGATACGTATGGCTACACCTTC. Translation: CASSLESGDTYGYTF. Full variable domain (rest looked up from reference TRBV5-1 and TRBJ1-2): KAGVTQTPRYLIKTRGQQVTLSCSPISGHRSVSWYQQTPGQGLQFLFEYFSETQRNKGNFPGRFSGRQFSNSRSEMNVSTLELGDSALYLCASSLESGDTYGYTFGSGTRLTVV.

The V and J genes are TRBV11-2 and TRBJ2-7; 7 bases are a match to TRBD1. CDR3 length: 14 amino acids. The germline V gene has CDR1 SGHAT and CDR2 FQNNGV. V shed 5 bases and J 6 bases; nucleotides not matched to a gene: 10. The CDR3 here is CASSRQGRKGEQYF. CDR3 DNA: TGTGCCAGCAGCCGACAGGGACGGAAGGGCGAGCAGTACTTC. Full variable domain (outside the CDR3, taken from reference TRBV11-2 and TRBJ2-7): EAGVAQSPRYKIIEKRQSVAFWCNPISGHATLYWYQQILGQGPKLLIQFQNNGVVDDSQLPKDRFSAERLKGVDSTLKIQPAKLEDSAVYLCASSRQGRKGEQYFGPGTRLTVT.

The gene calls are TRBV7-9 and TRBJ2-5; 8 bases match TRBD2. The J call could be wrong; TRBJ2-7 is a better fit for the DNA end. Germline CDR1 and CDR2: SEHNR and FQNEAQ (reference sequence). This CDR3 is 14 amino acids long. The CDR3 region is CASSSGGQIYEQYF. In DNA, the CDR3 is TGTGCCAGCAGCTCGGGGGGGCAAATCTACGAGCAGTACTTC.

V usage is TRBV4-2 and J usage is TRBJ1-6, with TRBD1 matching 8 bases. The CDR3 runs 18 residues. Germline assignment: CDR1 LGHNA and CDR2 YNFKEQ. J lost 0 bases, V lost 0 bases, and 4 bases had no gene match. CDR3 sequence (DNA): TGTGCCAGCAGCCAAGAAGGGGACAGGAGCTCCTATAATTCACCCCTCCACTTT. Its protein is CASSQEGDRSSYNSPLHF.

The chain couples TRBV9 to TRBJ1-1, with D perhaps TRBD1 (6 bases). The V gene lost 4 bases and the J gene lost 1 base, with 8 bases spanning the gap. Germline V CDR1 and CDR2: SGDLS, YYNGEE. CDR3 length: 13 residues. In DNA, the CDR3 is TGTGCCAGCAGCAGAGGGGGGAACACTGAAGCTTTCTTT. Translated, it gives CASSRGGNTEAFF.

The CDR3 here is CASTDTRSTEAFF. The CDR3 DNA reads as TGTGCCAGTACCGACACTCGTTCCACTGAAGCTTTCTTT. V usage is TRBV19 and J usage is TRBJ1-1, with no clear D. Germline V gene data show CDR1 as LNHDA and CDR2 as SQIVND (reference sequence). The CDR3 runs to 13 residues. Trimming cost V 7 bases and J 4 bases, with 13 bases left between them.

The genes are TRBV7-6 and TRBJ1-1; a possible D gene is TRBD1 (6 bases). The germline CDR1 and CDR2 sequences are SGHVS and FNYEAQ. This CDR3 comprises 17 residues. V was clipped by 4 bases and J by 1 base, with 19 bases between them. CDR3 residues: CASSSAPVDRQNTEAFF. The CDR3 DNA reads TGTGCCAGCAGCTCCGCGCCCGTGGACAGACAGAACACTGAAGCTTTCTTT. Supplemented by reference TRBV7-6 and TRBJ1-1, the full variable domain reads GAGVSQSPRYKVTKRGQDVALRCDPISGHVSLYWYRQALGQGPEFLTYFNYEAQQDKSGLPNDRFSAERPEGSISTLTIQRTEQRDSAMYRCASSSAPVDRQNTEAFFGQGTRLTVV.

This chain connects TRBV7-9 to TRBJ2-4; 8 bases align to TRBD1. The J segment lost 3 bases and the V segment lost 1 base, leaving 8 bases of the junction unmatched. The CDR3 is made up of 17 amino acids. From germline, CDR1 is SEHNR and CDR2 FQNEAQ (reference sequence). CDR3 DNA sequence: TGTGCCAGCAGCTTAGGCGGACAGGGTGAGAGCAAAAACATTCAGTACTTC. Amino acids: CASSLGGQGESKNIQYF.

The J gene is TRBJ2-2, the V gene TRBV5-1, with 9 bases aligning to TRBD1. The J segment lost 4 bases and the V segment lost 3 bases, leaving 4 bases of the junction unmatched. This CDR3 contains 15 residues. CDR1 and CDR2 from the germline V gene are SGHRS and YFSETQ. The DNA of the CDR3 is TGCGCCAGCAGCTCCACAGGGGGCCCCACCGGGGAGCTGTTTTTT. It translates to CASSSTGGPTGELFF.

V usage is TRBV28 and J usage is TRBJ2-1; D is perhaps TRBD1 (8 bases). Germline values: CDR1 MDHEN, CDR2 SYDVKM. CDR3 size: 16 residues. Trimming shortened V by 4 bases and J by 2 bases, and 15 bases separated the two germline ends. This chain's CDR3 is CASSSQGAGAYNEQFF. The CDR3 nucleotides read TGTGCCAGCAGTTCTCAGGGGGCGGGAGCCTACAATGAGCAGTTCTTC.

The V gene is TRBV11-2, the J gene TRBJ2-1; 7 bases fit TRBD1. CDR3 length equals 15 residues. CDR1 is SGHAT and CDR2 is FQNNGV in the germline V gene. The junction had 6 bases not matched to a gene; V was cut back by 2 bases and J by 5 bases. The CDR3, as DNA: TGTGCCAGCAGCTTACCGGGACAGTCACACAATGAGCAGTTCTTC. This gives the protein CASSLPGQSHNEQFF.

The chain combines TRBV19 with TRBJ2-7; weak D call: TRBD2 (6 bases). This CDR3 has 13 residues. Germline CDR1 and CDR2: LNHDA and SQIVND (reference sequence). Trimming took off 2 bases at V and 2 bases at J, with 7 bases between the two ends. CDR3 bases: TGTGCCAGTAGTATATGGGGGGCCTACGAGCAGTACTTC. As protein: CASSIWGAYEQYF. Filled out from reference TRBV19 and TRBJ2-7, the complete variable domain reads DGGITQSPKYLFRKEGQNVTLSCEQNLNHDAMYWYRQDPGQGLRLIYYSQIVNDFQKGDIAEGYSVSREKKESFPLTVTSAQKNPTAFYLCASSIWGAYEQYFGPGTRLTVT.

The rearrangement joins TRBV29-1 to TRBJ2-5, with D unclear. The length of the CDR3 is 13 residues. The V gene lost 2 bases and the J gene lost 2 bases, with 9 bases spanning the gap. Germline assignment: CDR1 SQVTM and CDR2 ANQGSEA. The CDR3 bases are TGCAGCGTTGAACGAGGAGTTCAAGAGACCCAGTACTTC. Translated: CSVERGVQETQYF.

The CDR3 spells CASSPRTGASTDTQYF. In DNA form, the CDR3 reads TGTGCCAGTAGTCCCCGGACAGGGGCTTCCACAGATACGCAGTATTTT. This sequence joins TRBV19 and TRBJ2-3; 9 bases agree with TRBD1. Germline V gene sequence: CDR1 LNHDA, CDR2 SQIVND (reference sequence). This CDR3 comprises 16 residues. Unmatched junction bases numbered 8, after V lost 5 bases and J lost 2 bases.